A few counts support the clone carrying this TCR beta chain. This sample stems from a study of regulatory T cells in long-lasting Graves disease. Documented time point: newly diagnosed GD, antithyroid drugs for less than 3 months. RNA isolated from PBMCs was used to make the TCR library. There are 15 residues in the CDR3. Germline V gene lookup returns CDR1 SGHRS and CDR2 YFSETQ. V gave up 0 bases and J gave up 8 bases; unmatched junction bases: 6. CDR3-region Arm-PCR and iRepertoire HTBI primers produced the TCR beta libraries. TCRdb reprocessed the multiplex PCR reads via MiXCR and lists one record per CDR3 protein. The sample has around 400,000 distinct CDR3 sequences, 15% seen once. These data were likewise used in another study, on T cells in Graves' hyperthyroidism and ophthalmopathy.

The specimen comprised peripheral blood mononuclear cells (PBMCs), sampled at new diagnosis, from a patient treated with antithyroid drugs. This sequence was found in a woman aged 40 to 50 with Graves disease. The rearrangement links TRBV5-1 to TRBJ2-1; 9 bases are shared with TRBD2. The CDR3 here is CASSLVAGEIDEQFF. The CDR3 coding sequence is TGCGCCAGCAGCTTGGTAGCGGGAGAAATCGATGAGCAGTTCTTC.